This TCR beta chain was retrieved from a study of T cell repertoires in cytomegalovirus infection. For the study at large: Newly reported HLA-C-restricted and thoroughly characterized HLA-B-restricted CMV epitopes were employed. It was the public TCR beta signatures that indicated both CMV infection and matching HLA type. Broader study findings: CMV-specific TCR beta clonotypes restricted by HLA-C were the ones dominating the ex vivo response.

In its sample, this clonotype was seen a few times. What it binds is unknown. MiXCR, applied by TCRdb to the reads, yields one record per CDR3 protein. This table holds about a million distinct CDR3 sequences, more than 25% found once. The CDR3 consists of 17 residues. V gave up 2 bases and J gave up 2 bases, with 18 bases separating them. Germline V CDR1 and CDR2: SGHDT, YYEEEE. This specimen consisted of cultured CD8+ T cells from PBMCs, obtained from culture after CMV antigen stimulation. V and J are TRBV5-6 and TRBJ2-3; D possibly corresponds to TRBD1 (5 bases). The TCR sequence derives from a human donor in good health (CMV status not recorded). Some clones in this sample may be carry-over from other donors' samples. The CDR3 DNA follows: TGTGCCAGCAGCTTAAGTGTCAGGGATTTATTCACAGATACGCAGTATTTT. It specifies CASSLSVRDLFTDTQYF.